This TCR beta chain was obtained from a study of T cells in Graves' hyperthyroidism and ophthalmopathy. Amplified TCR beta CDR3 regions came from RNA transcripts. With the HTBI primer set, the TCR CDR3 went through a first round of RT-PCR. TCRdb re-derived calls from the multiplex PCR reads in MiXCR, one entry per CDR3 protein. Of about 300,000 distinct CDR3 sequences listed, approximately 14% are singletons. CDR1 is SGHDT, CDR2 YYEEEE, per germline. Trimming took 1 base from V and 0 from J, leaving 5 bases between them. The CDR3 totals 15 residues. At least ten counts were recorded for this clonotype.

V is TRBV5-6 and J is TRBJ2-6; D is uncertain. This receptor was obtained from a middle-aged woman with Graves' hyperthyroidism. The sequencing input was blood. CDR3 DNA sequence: TGTGCCAGCAGCTTGCGGCTCTCTGGGGCCAACGTCCTGACTTTC. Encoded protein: CASSLRLSGANVLTF.